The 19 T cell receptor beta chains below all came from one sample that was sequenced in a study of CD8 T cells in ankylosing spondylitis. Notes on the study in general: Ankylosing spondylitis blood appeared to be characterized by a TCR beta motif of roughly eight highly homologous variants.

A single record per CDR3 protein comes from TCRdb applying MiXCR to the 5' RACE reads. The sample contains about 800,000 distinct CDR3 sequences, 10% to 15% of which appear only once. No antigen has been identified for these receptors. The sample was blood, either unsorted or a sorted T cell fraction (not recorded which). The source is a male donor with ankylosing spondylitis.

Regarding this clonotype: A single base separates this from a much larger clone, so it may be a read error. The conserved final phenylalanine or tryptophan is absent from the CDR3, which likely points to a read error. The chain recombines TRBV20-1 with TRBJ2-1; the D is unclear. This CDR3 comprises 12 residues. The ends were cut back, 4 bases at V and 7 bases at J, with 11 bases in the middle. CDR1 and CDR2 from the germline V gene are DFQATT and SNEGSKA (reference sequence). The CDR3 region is CSAIEVLNEQFL. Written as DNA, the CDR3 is TGCAGTGCTATCGAGGTTTTAAATGAGCAGTTCCTC.

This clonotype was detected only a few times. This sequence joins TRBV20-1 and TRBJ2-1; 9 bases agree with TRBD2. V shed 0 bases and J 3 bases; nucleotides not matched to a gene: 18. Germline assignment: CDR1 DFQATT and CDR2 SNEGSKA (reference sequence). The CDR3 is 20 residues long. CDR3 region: CSARDLRGAGGPRGYNEQFF. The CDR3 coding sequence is TGCAGTGCTAGAGACCTCCGGGGAGCGGGGGGCCCTAGAGGCTACAATGAGCAGTTCTTC.

CDR3 protein: CASKKDLTTEAFF. The CDR3 nucleotides read TGCGCCAGCAAGAAGGACCTCACCACTGAAGCTTTCTTT. This chain connects TRBV5-1 to TRBJ1-1, with unresolved D. Germline lookup yields CDR1 SGHRS and CDR2 YFSETQ. The CDR3 is made up of 13 amino acids. Trimming shortened V by 6 bases and J by 4 bases, and 13 bases separated the two germline ends.

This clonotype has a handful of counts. As DNA, the CDR3 is TGTGCCAGCAGCCTCCAGGGCCCACCCCTCCACTTT. This translates into CASSLQGPPLHF. The V and J genes are TRBV12-3 or TRBV12-4 and TRBJ1-6; tentative D call: TRBD1 (5 bases). Trimming pared 6 bases from V and 11 bases from J, leaving 11 bases between. The CDR3 runs 12 residues.

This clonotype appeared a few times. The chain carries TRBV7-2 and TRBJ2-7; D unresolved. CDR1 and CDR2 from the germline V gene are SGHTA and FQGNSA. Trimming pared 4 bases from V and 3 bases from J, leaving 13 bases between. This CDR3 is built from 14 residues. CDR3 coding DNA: TGTGCCAGCAGCTACTATTTGGAAGGCTACGAGCAGTACTTC. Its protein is CASSYYLEGYEQYF.

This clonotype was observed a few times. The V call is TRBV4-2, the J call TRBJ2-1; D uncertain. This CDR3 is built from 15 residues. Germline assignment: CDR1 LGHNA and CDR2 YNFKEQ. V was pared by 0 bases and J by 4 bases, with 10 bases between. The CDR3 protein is CASSQEIDSYNEQFF. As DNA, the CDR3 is TGTGCCAGCAGCCAAGAAATTGACTCTTACAATGAGCAGTTCTTC.

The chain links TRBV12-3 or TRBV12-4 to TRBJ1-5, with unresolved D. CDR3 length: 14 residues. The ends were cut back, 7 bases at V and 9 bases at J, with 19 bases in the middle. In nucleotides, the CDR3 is TGTGCCAGCACCAGTGACGGAATCTATTCGCCCCAGCATTTT. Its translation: CASTSDGIYSPQHF.

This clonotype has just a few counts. The CDR3 coding sequence is TGCAGTGCTACAGCGGGCAGCTCCGAGCAGTACTTC. Encoded protein: CSATAGSSEQYF. This chain uses TRBV20-1 with TRBJ2-7; perhaps TRBD2 as D (6 bases). Trimming took off 4 bases at V and 6 bases at J, with 13 bases between the two ends. CDR1 is DFQATT and CDR2 is SNEGSKA in the germline V gene (reference sequence). The CDR3 runs to 12 residues.

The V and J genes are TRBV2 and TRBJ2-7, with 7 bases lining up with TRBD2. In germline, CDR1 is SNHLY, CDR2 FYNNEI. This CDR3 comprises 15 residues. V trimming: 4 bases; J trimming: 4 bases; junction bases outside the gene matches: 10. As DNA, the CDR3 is TGTGCCAGCAGTGTGATGGGGAGGGGTTCTTACGAGCAGTACTTC. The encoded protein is CASSVMGRGSYEQYF.

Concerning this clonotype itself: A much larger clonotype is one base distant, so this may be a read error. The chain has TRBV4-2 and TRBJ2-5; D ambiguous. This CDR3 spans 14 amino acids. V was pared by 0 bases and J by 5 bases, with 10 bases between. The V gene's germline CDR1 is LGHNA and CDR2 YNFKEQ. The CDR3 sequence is CASSQEARTETQYF. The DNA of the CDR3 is TGTGCCAGCAGCCAAGAGGCTAGGACGGAGACCCAGTACTTC.

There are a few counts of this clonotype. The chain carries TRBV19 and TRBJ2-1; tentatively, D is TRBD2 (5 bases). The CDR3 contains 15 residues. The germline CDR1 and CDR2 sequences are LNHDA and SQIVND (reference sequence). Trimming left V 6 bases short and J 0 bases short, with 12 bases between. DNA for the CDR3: TGTGCCAGTAGGACTATGGCTAGCTCCTACAATGAGCAGTTCTTC. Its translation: CASRTMASSYNEQFF. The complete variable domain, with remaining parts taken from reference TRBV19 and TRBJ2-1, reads DGGITQSPKYLFRKEGQNVTLSCEQNLNHDAMYWYRQDPGQGLRLIYYSQIVNDFQKGDIAEGYSVSREKKESFPLTVTSAQKNPTAFYLCASRTMASSYNEQFFGPGTRLTVL.

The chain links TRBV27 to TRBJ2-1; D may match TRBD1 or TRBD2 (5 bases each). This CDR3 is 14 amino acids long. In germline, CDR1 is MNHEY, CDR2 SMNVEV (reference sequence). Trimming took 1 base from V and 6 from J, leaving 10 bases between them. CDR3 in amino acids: CASSLFRGLNEQFF. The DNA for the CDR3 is TGTGCCAGCAGTTTATTCCGGGGCCTCAATGAGCAGTTCTTC.

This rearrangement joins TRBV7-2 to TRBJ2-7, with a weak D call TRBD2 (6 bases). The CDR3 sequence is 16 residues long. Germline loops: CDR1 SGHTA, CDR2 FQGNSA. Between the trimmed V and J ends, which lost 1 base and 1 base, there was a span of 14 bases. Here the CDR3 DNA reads TGTGCCAGCAGCTTAGTGGGTGCGGGATCTTCCTACGAGCAGTACTTC. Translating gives CASSLVGAGSSYEQYF.

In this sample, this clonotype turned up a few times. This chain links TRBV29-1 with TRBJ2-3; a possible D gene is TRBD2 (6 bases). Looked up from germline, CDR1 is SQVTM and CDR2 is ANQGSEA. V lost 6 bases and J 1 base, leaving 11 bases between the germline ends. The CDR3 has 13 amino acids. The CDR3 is CSVQAGRTDTQYF. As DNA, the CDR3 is TGCAGCGTGCAAGCGGGCCGCACAGATACGCAGTATTTT.

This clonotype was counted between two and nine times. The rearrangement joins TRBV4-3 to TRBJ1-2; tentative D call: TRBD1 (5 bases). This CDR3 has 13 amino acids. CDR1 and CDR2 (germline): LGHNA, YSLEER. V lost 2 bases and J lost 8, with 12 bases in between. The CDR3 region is CASSQTLDIGYTF. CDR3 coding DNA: TGCGCCAGCAGCCAAACCCTGGACATAGGCTACACCTTC.

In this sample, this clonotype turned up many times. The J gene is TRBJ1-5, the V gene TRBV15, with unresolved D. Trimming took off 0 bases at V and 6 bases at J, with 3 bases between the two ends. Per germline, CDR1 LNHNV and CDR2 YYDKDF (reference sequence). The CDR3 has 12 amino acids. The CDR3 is CATSRDSQPQHF. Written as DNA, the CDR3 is TGTGCCACCAGCAGAGATAGTCAGCCCCAGCATTTT.

The CDR3 DNA is TGTGCCAGCAGTCGGGGGCAGAACTACTATAATTCACCCCTCCACTTT. It specifies CASSRGQNYYNSPLHF. V gene TRBV25-1 combines with J gene TRBJ1-6; D may be TRBD1 (6 bases). Germline V gives CDR1 MGHDK, CDR2 SYGVNS. This CDR3 is built from 16 residues. V lost 5 bases, J lost 3 bases, and 14 bases lay in between.

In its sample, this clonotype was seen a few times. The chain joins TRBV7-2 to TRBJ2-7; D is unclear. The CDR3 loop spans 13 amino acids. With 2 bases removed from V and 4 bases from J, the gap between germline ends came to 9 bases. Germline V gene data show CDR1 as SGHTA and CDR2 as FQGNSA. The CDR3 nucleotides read TGTGCCAGCAGCTTAAACAGACTTTACGAGCAGTACTTC. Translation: CASSLNRLYEQYF.

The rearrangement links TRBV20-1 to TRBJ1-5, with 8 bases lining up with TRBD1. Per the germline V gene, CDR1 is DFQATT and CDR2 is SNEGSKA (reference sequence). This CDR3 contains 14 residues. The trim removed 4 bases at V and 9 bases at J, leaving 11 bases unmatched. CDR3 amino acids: CSAIKTGVSLPQHF. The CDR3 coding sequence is TGCAGTGCTATCAAGACAGGGGTAAGTTTGCCCCAGCATTTT.